This entry describes one T cell receptor (beta chain). Its antigen is undetermined. Some clones are missing from TCRdb's copy, which holds only in-frame ones; the method was immunoSEQ multiplex PCR. The sample yields roughly 35,000 clones, approximately 90% seen once. This record belongs to a study of T cells in localized non-small cell lung cancer. Study conclusions and caveats: Investigators sequenced only a single tumor region, leaving heterogeneity possible.

This CDR3 comprises 13 residues. Germline V gene lookup returns CDR1 LNHDA and CDR2 SQIVND (reference sequence). Trimming pared 4 bases from V and 1 base from J, leaving 7 bases between. The TCR originated in a female donor aged 60 or older with stage I lung adenocarcinoma. The chain carries TRBV19 and TRBJ1-1, with unresolved D. Material: peripheral blood, obtained before any cancer treatment. The CDR3 sequence is CASSNGRNTEAFF. CDR3 sequence (DNA): TGTGCCAGTAGTAACGGGAGGAACACTGAAGCTTTCTTT.